This T cell receptor beta chain was captured in a study of blood T cells in healthy people across ages. The authors ran a second PCR of 7 to 11 cycles using a sample-barcoded 5' primer and a J-beta primer mix. MiXCR, run by TCRdb on the 5' RACE reads, gives a single entry per CDR3 protein. The table shows approximately 810,000 distinct CDR3 sequences, with 29% occurring only once. The CDR3 length is 14 residues. With 5 bases removed from V and 0 bases from J, the gap between germline ends came to 10 bases. The germline V gene has CDR1 SGHTA and CDR2 FQGNSA. Overall study results and limits: Roughly linear declines in TCR beta diversity per million T cells occurred with age.

This clonotype came up many times. Antigen specificity is unknown. The TCR comes from a woman older than 75 in good health. The material sequenced was blood. V gene TRBV7-2 combines with J gene TRBJ1-2; D is unresolved. CDR3 DNA: TGTGCCAGCAGCCCGGGTGGTCCTAACTATGGCTACACCTTC. Protein: CASSPGGPNYGYTF.